These 25 T cell receptor beta chains originate from one sample sequenced in a study of response to subunit inactivated influenza vaccine. Each CDR3 protein is one row after TCRdb ran MiXCR on the RT-PCR reads. The sample contains roughly 630,000 distinct CDR3 sequences, less than 15% of which appear only once. The specimen was PBMCs from blood, collected approximately 15 days before vaccination. These receptors originate from a man aged 50-60 years who received an inactivated influenza vaccine.

This chain joins TRBV3-1 and TRBJ2-7; the match to TRBD1 covers 11 bases. From germline, CDR1 is LGHDT and CDR2 YNNKEL (reference sequence). There are 16 residues in the CDR3. The trim removed 5 bases at V and 3 bases at J, leaving 9 bases unmatched. CDR3 DNA: TGTGCCAGCAGCGATTTGACCGGGACAGGGGGCTACGAGCAGTACTTC. This translates into CASSDLTGTGGYEQYF.

This clonotype came up many times. J is TRBJ2-5 and V is TRBV5-1, with 11 bases that match TRBD2. From germline, CDR1 is SGHRS and CDR2 YFSETQ. Trimming took 4 bases from V and 3 from J; bases not matched to a gene: 5. The CDR3 contains 15 residues. In DNA form, the CDR3 reads TGCGCCAGCAGCAGTCTAGCGGGAGGAGAAGAGACCCAGTACTTC. Translating gives CASSSLAGGEETQYF. Full variable domain (rest looked up from reference TRBV5-1 and TRBJ2-5): KAGVTQTPRYLIKTRGQQVTLSCSPISGHRSVSWYQQTPGQGLQFLFEYFSETQRNKGNFPGRFSGRQFSNSRSEMNVSTLELGDSALYLCASSSLAGGEETQYFGPGTRLLVL.

The V and J genes are TRBV15 and TRBJ2-3; D ambiguous. This CDR3 comprises 14 residues. Trimming took off 0 bases at V and 9 bases at J, with 13 bases between the two ends. Germline assignment: CDR1 LNHNV and CDR2 YYDKDF (reference sequence). This CDR3 is CATSRDEAIRTQYF. The CDR3 DNA sequence: TGTGCCACCAGCAGAGATGAAGCGATCAGGACGCAGTATTTT.

This chain links TRBV9 with TRBJ1-2; D not certain. Germline CDR1 reads SGDLS; CDR2 reads YYNGEE. The V end was cut by 0 bases, the J end by 0 bases, with 9 bases between. The CDR3 covers 15 residues. The DNA of the CDR3 is TGTGCCAGCAGCGTAGGAACAGCCTCTAACTATGGCTACACCTTC. It encodes CASSVGTASNYGYTF.

This clonotype turned up a few times. The rearrangement links TRBV20-1 to TRBJ2-2; D is unclear. CDR3 length: 13 amino acids. In germline, CDR1 is DFQATT, CDR2 SNEGSKA (reference sequence). The germline V and J ends were trimmed by 0 bases and 4 bases, with 6 bases remaining between them. CDR3: CSAREVGTGELFF. The CDR3, as DNA: TGCAGTGCTAGAGAGGTGGGCACCGGGGAGCTGTTTTTT.

V and J are TRBV12-3 or TRBV12-4 and TRBJ1-5; TRBD1 agrees at 8 bases. The CDR3 has 15 residues. After removal of 6 bases from V and 3 bases from J, the junction contained 7 bases not matched to a gene. The CDR3 bases are TGTGCCAGCAGCCGGGGACAGGAGTTCAATCAGCCCCAGCATTTT. Translating it yields CASSRGQEFNQPQHF.

The genes are TRBV6-5 and TRBJ2-7; possibly TRBD1 for D (6 bases). V was trimmed by 0 bases and J by 6 bases, leaving 15 bases between them. The CDR3 contains 15 residues. Germline assignment: CDR1 MNHEY and CDR2 SVGAGI. The CDR3 coding sequence is TGTGCCAGCAGTTACTCGGCCAGGGGTCCGGGCGAGCAGTACTTC. It specifies CASSYSARGPGEQYF.

V is TRBV6-1 and J is TRBJ2-7; D is tentatively TRBD1 or TRBD2 (5 bases each). Germline V gene lookup returns CDR1 MNHNS and CDR2 SASEGT. Trimming pared 7 bases from V and 0 bases from J, leaving 13 bases between. The CDR3 consists of 14 residues. CDR3: CASTGTAGSYEQYF. CDR3 bases: TGTGCCAGCACCGGGACGGCGGGCTCCTACGAGCAGTACTTC.

The chain has TRBV29-1 and TRBJ2-1, with 11 bases matching TRBD2. This CDR3 comprises 15 residues. Per germline, CDR1 SQVTM and CDR2 ANQGSEA. V dropped 4 bases and J dropped 7; count of bases not matched to a gene: 9. Written as DNA, the CDR3 is TGCAGCGTTGTAGCACTAGCGGGAGTAGGGAATGAGCAGTTCTTC. Translated: CSVVALAGVGNEQFF.

This clonotype was seen a handful of times. V gene TRBV27 combines with J gene TRBJ1-5; a possible D gene is TRBD1 (5 bases). CDR3 length equals 15 residues. Trimming left V 6 bases short and J 7 bases short, with 19 bases between. The germline V gene has CDR1 MNHEY and CDR2 SMNVEV (reference sequence). CDR3: CASSPLWGDVQPQHF. The CDR3 bases are TGTGCCAGCAGCCCGCTGTGGGGGGACGTGCAGCCCCAGCATTTT.

CDR3 nucleotide sequence: TGTGCCAGCAGCCCACGGACACCCGAAGCTTTCTTT. Its translation is CASSPRTPEAFF. The chain combines TRBV7-2 with TRBJ1-1; a possible D gene is TRBD1 (5 bases). CDR3 length: 12 residues. Trimming left V 5 bases short and J 8 bases short, with 12 bases between. Germline values: CDR1 SGHTA, CDR2 FQGNSA. Looking up the rest from reference TRBV7-2 and TRBJ1-1 gives the full variable domain: GAGVSQSPSNKVTEKGKDVELRCDPISGHTALYWYRQSLGQGLEFLIYFQGNSAPDKSGLPSDRFSAERTGGSVSTLTIQRTQQEDSAVYLCASSPRTPEAFFGQGTRLTVV.

Ten or more counts support this clonotype. This rearrangement joins TRBV7-2 to TRBJ2-2; D perhaps matches TRBD1 (5 bases). The CDR3 contains 16 residues. From germline, CDR1 is SGHTA and CDR2 FQGNSA. V dropped 8 bases and J dropped 2 bases, with 18 bases sitting between them. The DNA of the CDR3 is TGTGCCAGCTGTGTAGGGGATGCCTGTAACACCGGGGAGCTGTTTTTT. It is translated as CASCVGDACNTGELFF.

The chain joins TRBV5-1 to TRBJ2-7, with 9 positions matching TRBD1. Germline V gives CDR1 SGHRS, CDR2 YFSETQ. Germline trimming cut 3 bases from V and 5 bases from J; bases unmatched to any gene: 6. There are 14 residues in the CDR3. The CDR3 nucleotides read TGCGCCAGCAGCTCCGGACAGGGGCAGAACGAGCAGTACTTC. Its protein is CASSSGQGQNEQYF.

Many counts were recorded for this clonotype. The genes are TRBV5-1 and TRBJ2-1; TRBD1 aligns across 7 bases. V lost 3 bases, J lost 1 base, and 7 bases stayed unmatched. This CDR3 comprises 16 residues. The germline gives CDR1 SGHRS, CDR2 YFSETQ. The CDR3 nucleotides read TGCGCCAGCAGCTGGGGACAGTCCAGTTCCTACAATGAGCAGTTCTTC. Its protein is CASSWGQSSSYNEQFF.

This clonotype was counted at least ten times. The J gene is TRBJ2-4, the V gene TRBV12-3 or TRBV12-4; the match to TRBD1 covers 8 bases. Trimming took 5 bases from V and 4 from J; bases not matched to a gene: 4. The length of the CDR3 is 14 residues. This chain's CDR3 is CASSTTGVKNIQYF. The DNA for the CDR3 is TGTGCCAGCAGTACGACAGGGGTTAAAAACATTCAGTACTTC.

V usage is TRBV24-1 and J usage is TRBJ2-1; D remains unclear. Trimming took off 3 bases at V and 5 bases at J, with 16 bases between the two ends. The germline V gene encodes CDR1 KGHDR and CDR2 SFDVKD. CDR3 size: 16 residues. The chain's CDR3 is CATSDTGPGYDNEQFF. The CDR3 coding sequence is TGTGCCACCAGTGATACCGGGCCAGGTTACGACAATGAGCAGTTCTTC.

This clonotype came up a few times. This chain links TRBV20-1 with TRBJ2-5; 9 bases align to TRBD1. In germline, CDR1 is DFQATT, CDR2 SNEGSKA (reference sequence). The ends lost 6 bases at V and 4 bases at J; junction bases unmatched: 6. This CDR3 is 13 amino acids long. DNA for the CDR3: TGCAGTGCGACCGGGACAGGGAGAGAGACCCAGTACTTC. Translating gives CSATGTGRETQYF.

The chain recombines TRBV6-2 or TRBV6-3 with TRBJ2-3; 9 bases map to TRBD2. The V gene end was trimmed by 2 bases and the J gene end by 5 bases; junction bases not matched to a gene: 8. The CDR3 length is 16 residues. Germline CDR1 reads MNHEY; CDR2 reads SVGEGT. The CDR3 region has the DNA TGTGCCAGCAGTTACCAGATAGCGGGAGTTGGAGATACGCAGTATTTT. Translating it yields CASSYQIAGVGDTQYF.

This clonotype was picked up a small number of times. The chain recombines TRBV20-1 with TRBJ2-1; a possible D gene is TRBD2 (6 bases). This CDR3 has 15 residues. V lost 3 bases and J 1 base, leaving 13 bases between the germline ends. Germline CDR1 reads DFQATT; CDR2 reads SNEGSKA (reference sequence). The CDR3 loop is CSASPWRGSYNEQFF. The CDR3 region has the DNA TGCAGTGCTAGCCCCTGGAGGGGATCCTACAATGAGCAGTTCTTC.

There are a few counts of this clonotype. The genes are TRBV28 and TRBJ1-1, with TRBD1 identical over 7 bases. In germline, CDR1 is MDHEN, CDR2 SYDVKM. Trimming removed 3 bases from V and 11 bases from J; junction bases left unmatched: 12. The CDR3 totals 14 residues. The CDR3 sequence: CASSFENRGWGAFF. CDR3 coding DNA: TGTGCCAGCAGTTTTGAAAACAGGGGCTGGGGGGCTTTCTTT. The full variable domain, with the rest looked up from reference TRBV28 and TRBJ1-1, is DVKVTQSSRYLVKRTGEKVFLECVQDMDHENMFWYRQDPGLGLRLIYFSYDVKMKEKGDIPEGYSVSREKKERFSLILESASTNQTSMYLCASSFENRGWGAFFGQGTRLTVV.

The table lists this clonotype with a few counts. The J gene is TRBJ2-1, the V gene TRBV13, with a weak D call TRBD2 (6 bases). The CDR3 length is 15 residues. Germline V CDR1 and CDR2: PRHDT, FYEKMQ (reference sequence). Trimming pared 2 bases from V and 4 bases from J, leaving 12 bases between. The CDR3 protein is CASSLWGLPYNEQFF. The CDR3 bases are TGTGCCAGCAGCTTATGGGGACTCCCATACAATGAGCAGTTCTTC. The whole variable domain, filled in from reference TRBV13 and TRBJ2-1, reads AAGVIQSPRHLIKEKRETATLKCYPIPRHDTVYWYQQGPGQDPQFLISFYEKMQSDKGSIPDRFSAQQFSDYHSELNMSSLELGDSALYFCASSLWGLPYNEQFFGPGTRLTVL.

The chain uses TRBV7-8 and TRBJ2-2; 11 bases agree with TRBD1. The CDR3 contains 15 residues. Germline loops: CDR1 SGHVS, CDR2 FQNEAQ. V trimming: 1 base; J trimming: 6 bases; junction bases outside the gene matches: 1. For the CDR3, the DNA is TGTGCCAGCAGCTTAGGGACAGGGGGCCCCGGGGAGCTGTTTTTT. Translation: CASSLGTGGPGELFF.

The chain links TRBV5-1 to TRBJ2-7; D remains unclear. The ends were cut back, 0 bases at V and 5 bases at J, with 18 bases in the middle. This CDR3 region has 16 residues. Germline-derived CDR1 and CDR2 are SGHRS and YFSETQ. The DNA of the CDR3 is TGCGCCAGCAGCTTGGGACGGCAGGCCGAGCGTAACGAGCAGTACTTC. Its translation is CASSLGRQAERNEQYF.

There are a few counts of this clonotype. The J gene is TRBJ2-2, the V gene TRBV4-3; TRBD2 agrees at 14 bases. CDR3 length: 20 residues. Germline loops: CDR1 LGHNA, CDR2 YSLEER. With V trimmed by 2 bases and J by 0 bases, 8 bases remained unmatched. DNA for the CDR3: TGCGCCAGCAGCCAACTCCCCGGGACTAGCGGGAGCTCGAACACCGGGGAGCTGTTTTTT. Translation: CASSQLPGTSGSSNTGELFF.

The V and J genes are TRBV20-1 and TRBJ2-1; D ambiguous. Trimming shortened V by 0 bases and J by 0 bases, and 9 bases separated the two germline ends. Germline CDR1 and CDR2: DFQATT and SNEGSKA (reference sequence). The CDR3 spans 15 residues. CDR3 in amino acids: CSARETLRSYNEQFF. The CDR3 nucleotides read TGCAGTGCTAGAGAAACTCTTCGCTCCTACAATGAGCAGTTCTTC.